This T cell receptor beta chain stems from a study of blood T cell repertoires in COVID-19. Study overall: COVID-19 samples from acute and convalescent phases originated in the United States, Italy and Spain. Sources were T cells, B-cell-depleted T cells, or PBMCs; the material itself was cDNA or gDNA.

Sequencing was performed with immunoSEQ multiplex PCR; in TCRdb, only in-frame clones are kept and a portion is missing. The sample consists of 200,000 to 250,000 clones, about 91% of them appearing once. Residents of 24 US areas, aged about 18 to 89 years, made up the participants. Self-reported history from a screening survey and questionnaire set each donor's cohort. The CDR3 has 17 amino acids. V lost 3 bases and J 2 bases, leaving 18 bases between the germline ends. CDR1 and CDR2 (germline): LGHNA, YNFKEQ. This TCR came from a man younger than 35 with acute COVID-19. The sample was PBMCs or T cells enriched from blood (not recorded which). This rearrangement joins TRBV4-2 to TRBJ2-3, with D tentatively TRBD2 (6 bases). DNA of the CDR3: TGTGCCAGCAGCCATTCACGACCGGGACTCAACACAGATACGCAGTATTTT. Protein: CASSHSRPGLNTDTQYF.